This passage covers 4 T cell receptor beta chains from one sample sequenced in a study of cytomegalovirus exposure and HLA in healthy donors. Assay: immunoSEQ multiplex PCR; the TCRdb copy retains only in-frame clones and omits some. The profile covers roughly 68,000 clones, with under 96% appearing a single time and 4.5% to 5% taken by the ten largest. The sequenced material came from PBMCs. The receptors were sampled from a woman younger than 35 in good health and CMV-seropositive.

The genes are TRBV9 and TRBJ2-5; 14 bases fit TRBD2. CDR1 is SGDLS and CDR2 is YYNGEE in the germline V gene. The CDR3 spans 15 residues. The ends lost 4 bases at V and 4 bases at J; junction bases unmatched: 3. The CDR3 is CASSPGLAGVETQYF. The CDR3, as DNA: TGTGCCAGCAGCCCGGGACTAGCGGGAGTAGAGACCCAGTACTTC.

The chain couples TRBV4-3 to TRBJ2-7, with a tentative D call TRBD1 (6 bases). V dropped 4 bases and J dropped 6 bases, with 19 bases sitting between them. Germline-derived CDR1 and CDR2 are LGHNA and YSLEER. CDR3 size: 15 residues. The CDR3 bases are TGCGCCAGCAGCCGAACGAACACAGGGTTTGTCGAGCAGTACTTC. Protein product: CASSRTNTGFVEQYF.

This CDR3 is CASSLTSGSINTQYF. CDR3 bases: TGTGCCAGCAGTTTAACTAGCGGGAGTATAAATACGCAGTATTTT. V is TRBV28 and J is TRBJ2-3, with 11 positions matching TRBD2. In germline, CDR1 is MDHEN, CDR2 SYDVKM. The CDR3 runs 15 residues. Trimming took 2 bases from V and 7 from J; bases not matched to a gene: 5.

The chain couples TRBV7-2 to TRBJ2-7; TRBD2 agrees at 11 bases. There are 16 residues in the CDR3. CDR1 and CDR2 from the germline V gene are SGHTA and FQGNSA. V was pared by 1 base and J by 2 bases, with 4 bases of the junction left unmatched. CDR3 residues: CASSLVAGLAAYEQYF. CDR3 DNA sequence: TGTGCCAGCAGCTTAGTGGCGGGACTAGCGGCCTACGAGCAGTACTTC.